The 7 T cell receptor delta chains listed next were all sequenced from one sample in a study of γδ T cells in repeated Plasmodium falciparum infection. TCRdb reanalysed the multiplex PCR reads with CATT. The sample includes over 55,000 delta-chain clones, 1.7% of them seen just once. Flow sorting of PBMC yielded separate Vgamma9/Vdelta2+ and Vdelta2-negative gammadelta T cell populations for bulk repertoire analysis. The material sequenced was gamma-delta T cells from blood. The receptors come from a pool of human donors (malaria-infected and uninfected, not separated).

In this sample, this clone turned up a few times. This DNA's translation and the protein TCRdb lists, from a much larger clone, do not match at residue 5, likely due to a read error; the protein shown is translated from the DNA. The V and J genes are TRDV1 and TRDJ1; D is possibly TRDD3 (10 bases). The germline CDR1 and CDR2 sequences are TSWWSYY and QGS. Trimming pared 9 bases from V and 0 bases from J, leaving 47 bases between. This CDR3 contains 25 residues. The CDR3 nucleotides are TGTGCTCTCTTACTCAAACCGACCTTCCTACCTCTTTTAATTGTACTGGGGGATTACACCGATAAACTCATCTTT. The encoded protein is CALLLKPTFLPLLIVLGDYTDKLIF.

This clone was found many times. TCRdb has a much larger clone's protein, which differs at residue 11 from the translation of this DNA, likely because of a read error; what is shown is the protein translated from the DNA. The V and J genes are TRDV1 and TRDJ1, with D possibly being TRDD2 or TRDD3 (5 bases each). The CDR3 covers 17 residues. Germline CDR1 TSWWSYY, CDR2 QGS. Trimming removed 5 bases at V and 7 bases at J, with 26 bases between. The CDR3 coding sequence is TGTGCTCTTGGGACTCCTAGTGTGTCGGGGGGGGTCGGTAAACTCATCTTT. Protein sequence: CALGTPSVSGGVGKLIF.

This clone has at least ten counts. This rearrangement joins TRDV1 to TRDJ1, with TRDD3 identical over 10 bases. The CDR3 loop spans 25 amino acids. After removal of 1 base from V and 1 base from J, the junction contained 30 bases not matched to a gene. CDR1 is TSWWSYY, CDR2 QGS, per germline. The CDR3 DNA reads TGTGCTCTTGGGGAACCAGGCCTTCGTACGAGGTTCTGGGGGATAGGCGGCGGGGTCACCGATAAACTCATCTTT. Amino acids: CALGEPGLRTRFWGIGGGVTDKLIF.

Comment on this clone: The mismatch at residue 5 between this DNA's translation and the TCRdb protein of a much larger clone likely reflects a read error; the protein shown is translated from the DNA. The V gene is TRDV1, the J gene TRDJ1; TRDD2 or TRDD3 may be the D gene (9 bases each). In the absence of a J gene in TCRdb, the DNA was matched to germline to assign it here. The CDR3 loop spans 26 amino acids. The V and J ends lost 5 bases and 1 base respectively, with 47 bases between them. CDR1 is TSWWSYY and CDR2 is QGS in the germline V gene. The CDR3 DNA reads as TGTGCTCTTGGGAAAGCGGGGCCTTCCTACGGGAGGAGTACTGGGGGACCCCGTTGGGTCACCGATAAACTCATCTTT. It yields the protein CALGKAGPSYGRSTGGPRWVTDKLIF.

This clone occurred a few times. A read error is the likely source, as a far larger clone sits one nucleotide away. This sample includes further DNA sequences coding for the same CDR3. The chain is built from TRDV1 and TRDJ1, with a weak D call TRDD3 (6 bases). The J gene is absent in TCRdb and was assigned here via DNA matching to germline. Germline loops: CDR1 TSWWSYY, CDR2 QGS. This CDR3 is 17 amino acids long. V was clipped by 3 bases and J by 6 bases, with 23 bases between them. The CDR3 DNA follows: TGTGCTCTTGGGGAGACTCTCCCATTGTACTGGGAGAATAAACTCATCTTT. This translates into CALGETLPLYWENKLIF.

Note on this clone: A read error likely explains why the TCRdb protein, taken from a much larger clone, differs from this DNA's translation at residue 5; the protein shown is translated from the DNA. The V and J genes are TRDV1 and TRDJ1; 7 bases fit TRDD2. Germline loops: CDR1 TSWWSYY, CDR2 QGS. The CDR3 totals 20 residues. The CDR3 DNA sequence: TGTGCTCTTGGGAGGGCCCCCTTCCTTCTCAACAGGGGTGTCACCCATAAACTCATCTTT. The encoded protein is CALGRAPFLLNRGVTHKLIF.

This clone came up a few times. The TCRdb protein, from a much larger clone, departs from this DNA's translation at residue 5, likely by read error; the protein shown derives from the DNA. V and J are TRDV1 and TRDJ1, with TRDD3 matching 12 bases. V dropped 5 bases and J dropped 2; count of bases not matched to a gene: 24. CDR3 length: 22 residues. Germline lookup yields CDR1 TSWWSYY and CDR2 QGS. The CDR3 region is CALGYGLPLLGDTKRGTDKLIF. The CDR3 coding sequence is TGTGCTCTTGGGTATGGCCTTCCCCTACTGGGGGATACAAAAAGGGGGACCGATAAACTCATCTTT.